These T cell receptor beta chains were read from a single sample in a study of blood T cell repertoires in COVID-19. Repertoires were generated with immunoSEQ multiplex PCR, while TCRdb's copy carries only in-frame clones and drops some. Among about 87,000 clones listed, around 86% were seen once. What was sequenced was peripheral blood. Receptor source: a woman older than 75 with acute or convalescent COVID-19. The CDR3 runs from the conserved cysteine through the conserved F or W. The order of the fields is J gene, clone size, D gene, V gene, CDR3 DNA, CDR3 protein. The D gene is left open where the match is weak. Only part of the rows carry a size: once, few, many, or a class if the clone is expanded.

J gene: TRBJ1-5; clone size: few; D gene: -; V gene: TRBV7-2; CDR3 DNA: TGTGCCAGCAGCTTATGGTCAGGGGCTGGGCAGCCCCAGCATTTT; CDR3 protein: CASSLWSGAGQPQHF
J gene: TRBJ1-2; clone size: -; D gene: -; V gene: TRBV30; CDR3 DNA: TGTGCCTGGAGTGCCGGGGGGCGCATGAATGGCTACACCTTC; CDR3 protein: CAWSAGGRMNGYTF
J gene: TRBJ2-4; clone size: -; D gene: TRBD2; V gene: TRBV6-2/TRBV6-3; CDR3 DNA: TGTGCCAGCAGTGATCTAGCGGGGGGCAAAAACATTCAGTACTTC; CDR3 protein: CASSDLAGGKNIQYF
J gene: TRBJ1-6; clone size: -; D gene: -; V gene: TRBV30; CDR3 DNA: TGTGCCTGGAGCCGGGAGGGAAGCAATTCACCCCTCCACTTT; CDR3 protein: CAWSREGSNSPLHF
J gene: TRBJ2-1; clone size: -; D gene: TRBD2; V gene: TRBV2; CDR3 DNA: TGTGCCAGCAGTGAGGGACTAGCGGGAGTTCGCGAGCAGTTCTTC; CDR3 protein: CASSEGLAGVREQFF
J gene: TRBJ2-3; clone size: -; D gene: TRBD2; V gene: TRBV5-4; CDR3 DNA: TGTGCCAGCAGCTCCCTAGCGGGAGTCGGAGATACGCAGTATTTT; CDR3 protein: CASSSLAGVGDTQYF
J gene: TRBJ2-7; clone size: -; D gene: TRBD1; V gene: TRBV5-4; CDR3 DNA: TGTGCCGGATCCGGGGACAGGGGGCGCTACGAGCAGTACTTC; CDR3 protein: CAGSGDRGRYEQYF
J gene: TRBJ2-7; clone size: -; D gene: TRBD1; V gene: TRBV5-5; CDR3 DNA: TGTGCCAGCAGCTTGAGGGCGGGGGACAGGGGGCTCTCCTACGAGCAGTACTTC; CDR3 protein: CASSLRAGDRGLSYEQYF
J gene: TRBJ2-1; clone size: once; D gene: -; V gene: TRBV25-1; CDR3 DNA: TGTGCCAGCAGTGCCTCACCGGAGCCTCAGCAGTTCTTC; CDR3 protein: CASSASPEPQQFF
J gene: TRBJ2-1; clone size: -; D gene: -; V gene: TRBV10-3; CDR3 DNA: TGTGCCACCAGGCCCTCAGCGGGCGATGAGCAGTTCTTC; CDR3 protein: CATRPSAGDEQFF
J gene: TRBJ1-4; clone size: -; D gene: TRBD1; V gene: TRBV6-5; CDR3 DNA: TGTGCCAGCATGACAGGGTTGGGAACTAATGAAAAACTGTTTTTT; CDR3 protein: CASMTGLGTNEKLFF
J gene: TRBJ2-5; clone size: -; D gene: -; V gene: TRBV11-3; CDR3 DNA: TGTGCCAGCAGCTTAGGAGAAATCCAGTACTTC; CDR3 protein: CASSLGEIQYF
J gene: TRBJ1-2; clone size: -; D gene: TRBD1; V gene: TRBV5-4; CDR3 DNA: TGTGCCAGCAGCTTGGCCGGACAGGGGAAGGGCTATGGCTACACCTTC; CDR3 protein: CASSLAGQGKGYGYTF
J gene: TRBJ1-1; clone size: -; D gene: -; V gene: TRBV19; CDR3 DNA: TGTGCCAGTAGTACATACACTGAAGCTTTCTTT; CDR3 protein: CASSTYTEAFF
J gene: TRBJ2-1; clone size: -; D gene: TRBD1; V gene: TRBV2; CDR3 DNA: TGTGCCAGCAGCGACAGGGGATGGGAGCAGTTCTTC; CDR3 protein: CASSDRGWEQFF
J gene: TRBJ1-6; clone size: -; D gene: TRBD1; V gene: TRBV2; CDR3 DNA: TGTGCCAGCAGTGGGGGCAGGGGGAATAATTCACCCCTCCACTTT; CDR3 protein: CASSGGRGNNSPLHF
J gene: TRBJ2-7; clone size: -; D gene: -; V gene: TRBV5-1; CDR3 DNA: TGCGCCAGCACCCCCGAGGGCCTCCCTTCTTACGAGCAGTACTTC; CDR3 protein: CASTPEGLPSYEQYF
J gene: TRBJ1-2; clone size: once; D gene: -; V gene: TRBV6-6; CDR3 DNA: TGTGCCAGCAGTTACGGGGGCGACCCTAACTATGGCTACACCTTC; CDR3 protein: CASSYGGDPNYGYTF
J gene: TRBJ2-1; clone size: -; D gene: TRBD2; V gene: TRBV9; CDR3 DNA: TGTGCCAGCAGCGTAGTGACGGGAGGCTTTGATGAGCAGTTCTTC; CDR3 protein: CASSVVTGGFDEQFF
J gene: TRBJ1-2; clone size: few; D gene: -; V gene: TRBV20-1; CDR3 DNA: TGCAGTGCCTGGGCAGGGCGCGGCTACACCTTC; CDR3 protein: CSAWAGRGYTF
J gene: TRBJ2-7; clone size: -; D gene: TRBD2; V gene: TRBV11-3; CDR3 DNA: TGTGCCAGCAGCTTAGGGAATAGCGGGAGTTCCGAGCAGTACTTC; CDR3 protein: CASSLGNSGSSEQYF
J gene: TRBJ2-5; clone size: -; D gene: -; V gene: TRBV6-5; CDR3 DNA: TGTGCCAGCAGTACTGGAGAGACCCAGTACTTC; CDR3 protein: CASSTGETQYF
J gene: TRBJ1-1; clone size: -; D gene: -; V gene: TRBV5-5; CDR3 DNA: TGTGCCAGCAGCAGCCCCGCTGGGGCGTTCACTGAAGCTTTCTTT; CDR3 protein: CASSSPAGAFTEAFF
J gene: TRBJ2-1; clone size: -; D gene: -; V gene: TRBV21-1; CDR3 DNA: TGTGCCAGCAGCCCGAGGCGGGGGGCCGGGGGGAATGAGCAGTTCTTC; CDR3 protein: CASSPRRGAGGNEQFF
J gene: TRBJ2-1; clone size: -; D gene: TRBD2; V gene: TRBV11-2; CDR3 DNA: TGTGCCAGCAGCTCCGGACTGGGGGAGGGCCATGAGCAGTTCTTC; CDR3 protein: CASSSGLGEGHEQFF
J gene: TRBJ2-1; clone size: -; D gene: TRBD2; V gene: TRBV4-2; CDR3 DNA: TGTGCCAGCAGCCCTCGCGGGGGGGGCCGGAATGAGCAGTTCTTC; CDR3 protein: CASSPRGGGRNEQFF
J gene: TRBJ2-1; clone size: -; D gene: -; V gene: TRBV18; CDR3 DNA: TGTGCCAGCTCACTCAACTTACAGGGAAATGAGCAGTTCTTC; CDR3 protein: CASSLNLQGNEQFF
J gene: TRBJ2-4; clone size: -; D gene: -; V gene: TRBV18; CDR3 DNA: TGTGCCAGCTCACCCCCCGTAAACAAAAACATTCAGTACTTC; CDR3 protein: CASSPPVNKNIQYF
J gene: TRBJ2-3; clone size: -; D gene: -; V gene: TRBV11-3; CDR3 DNA: TGTGCCAGTCAGCAGAACTCGCGACAACACGACACAGATACGCAGTATTTT; CDR3 protein: CASQQNSRQHDTDTQYF
J gene: TRBJ2-7; clone size: -; D gene: TRBD1; V gene: TRBV11-2; CDR3 DNA: TGTGCCAGCAGCTTTGCAGGGGGCATCGACGAGCAGTACTTC; CDR3 protein: CASSFAGGIDEQYF
J gene: TRBJ1-2; clone size: -; D gene: -; V gene: TRBV7-2; CDR3 DNA: TGTGCCAGCAGCCAATCAGGGTCCTATGGCTACACCTTC; CDR3 protein: CASSQSGSYGYTF
J gene: TRBJ2-2; clone size: few; D gene: TRBD1; V gene: TRBV2; CDR3 DNA: TGTGCCAGCAGTCCCTCGACAGGGCTTACCGGGGAGCTGTTTTTT; CDR3 protein: CASSPSTGLTGELFF
J gene: TRBJ1-1; clone size: -; D gene: TRBD1; V gene: TRBV19; CDR3 DNA: TGTGCCAGTAGTAGGACAGGGGGCTTGAACACTGAAGCTTTCTTT; CDR3 protein: CASSRTGGLNTEAFF
J gene: TRBJ1-1; clone size: -; D gene: -; V gene: TRBV5-6; CDR3 DNA: TGTGCCAGCAGCTTGGCTGGGCGGAACACTGAAGCTTTCTTT; CDR3 protein: CASSLAGRNTEAFF
J gene: TRBJ1-1; clone size: -; D gene: TRBD1; V gene: TRBV6-2/TRBV6-3; CDR3 DNA: TGTGCCAGCAGTTACCCGGGACAGGCGAACACTGAAGCTTTCTTT; CDR3 protein: CASSYPGQANTEAFF